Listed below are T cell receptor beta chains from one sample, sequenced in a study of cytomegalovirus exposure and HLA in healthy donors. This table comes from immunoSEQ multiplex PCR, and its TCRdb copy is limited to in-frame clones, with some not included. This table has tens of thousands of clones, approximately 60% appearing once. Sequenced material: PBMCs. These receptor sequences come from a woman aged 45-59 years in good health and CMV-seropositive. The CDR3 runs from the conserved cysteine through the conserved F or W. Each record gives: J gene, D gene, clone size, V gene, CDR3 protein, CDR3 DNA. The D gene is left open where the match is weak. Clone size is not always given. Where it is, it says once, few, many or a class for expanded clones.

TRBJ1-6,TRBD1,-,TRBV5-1,CASRDTGGSSPLHF,TGCGCCAGCAGAGATACAGGGGGATCCTCACCCCTCCACTTT
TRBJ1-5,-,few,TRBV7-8,CASSLRGTNSNQPQHF,TGTGCCAGCAGCTTAAGGGGGACAAATAGCAATCAGCCCCAGCATTTT
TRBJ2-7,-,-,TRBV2,CASKGAGQHSYEQYF,TGTGCCAGCAAGGGGGCGGGACAACACTCCTACGAGCAGTACTTC
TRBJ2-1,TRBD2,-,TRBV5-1,CASSPGLAGFNEQFF,TGCGCCAGCAGCCCAGGACTAGCGGGGTTTAATGAGCAGTTCTTC
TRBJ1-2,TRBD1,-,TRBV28,CASSPWTGRNGYTF,TGTGCCAGCAGTCCCTGGACAGGGCGAAACGGCTACACCTTC
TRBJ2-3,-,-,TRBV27,CASSPGRETDTQYF,TGTGCCAGCAGCCCGGGCAGGGAAACAGATACGCAGTATTTT
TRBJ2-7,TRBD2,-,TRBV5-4,CASSGSTSGDPYEQYF,TGTGCCAGCAGCGGATCGACTAGCGGCGACCCCTACGAGCAGTACTTC
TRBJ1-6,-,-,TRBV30,CAWKLAGGRGGAPLHF,TGTGCCTGGAAACTTGCTGGGGGTCGTGGCGGGGCACCCCTCCACTTT
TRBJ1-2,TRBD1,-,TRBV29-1,CSVEGLGTGGIHNYGYTF,TGCAGCGTTGAAGGTTTGGGGACAGGGGGAATCCATAACTATGGCTACACCTTC
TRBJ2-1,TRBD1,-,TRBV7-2,CASSRQGEIIDEQFF,TGTGCCAGCAGCCGACAGGGAGAGATAATCGATGAGCAGTTCTTC
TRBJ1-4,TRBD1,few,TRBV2,CAGQGADEKLFF,TGTGCCGGCCAGGGGGCCGATGAAAAACTGTTTTTT
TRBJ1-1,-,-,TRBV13,CASSEPRGGNTEAFF,TGTGCCAGCAGCGAGCCTCGGGGGGGAAACACTGAAGCTTTCTTT
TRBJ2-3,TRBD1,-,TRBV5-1,CASSSGQLPADTQYF,TGCGCCAGCAGCTCGGGACAGCTCCCTGCAGATACGCAGTATTTT
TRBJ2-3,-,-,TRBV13,CASSLGAEGGPSTDTQYF,TGTGCCAGCAGCTTAGGCGCGGAGGGGGGGCCCAGCACAGATACGCAGTATTTT
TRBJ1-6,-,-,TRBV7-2,CASSFPYNSPLHF,TGTGCCAGCAGCTTCCCATATAATTCACCCCTCCACTTT
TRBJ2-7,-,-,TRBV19,CATSGGTSYEQYF,TGTGCCACCTCAGGGGGGACCTCCTACGAGCAGTACTTC
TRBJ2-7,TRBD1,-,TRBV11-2,CASSFPGTGSYEQYF,TGTGCCAGCAGCTTCCCCGGGACAGGCTCCTACGAGCAGTACTTC
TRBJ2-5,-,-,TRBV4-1,CASSPSGDPRETHYF,TGCGCCAGTAGCCCCTCGGGGGACCCACGGGAGACCCATTACTTC
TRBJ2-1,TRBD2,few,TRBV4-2,CASSQDWRGGDEQFF,TGTGCCAGCAGCCAAGACTGGCGGGGGGGCGATGAGCAGTTCTTC
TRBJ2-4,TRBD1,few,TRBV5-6,CASSLAGQEKNIQYF,TGTGCCAGCAGCTTGGCCGGACAGGAGAAAAACATTCAGTACTTC
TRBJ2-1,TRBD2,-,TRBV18,CASSSAGESGGSPNEQFF,TGTGCCAGCTCATCCGCCGGTGAGAGCGGGGGGTCACCCAATGAGCAGTTCTTC
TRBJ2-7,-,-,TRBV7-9,CASSQTWAGIEQYF,TGTGCCAGCAGCCAGACGTGGGCCGGGATCGAGCAGTACTTC
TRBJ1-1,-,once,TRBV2,CASSDYREAFF,TGTGCCAGCAGTGACTACAGAGAAGCTTTCTTT
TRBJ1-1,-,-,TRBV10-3,CATNIGDANTEAFF,TGTGCCACGAATATAGGGGATGCGAACACTGAAGCTTTCTTT
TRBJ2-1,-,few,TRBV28,CASSFGLNNEQFF,TGTGCCAGCAGTTTTGGGCTAAACAATGAGCAGTTCTTC
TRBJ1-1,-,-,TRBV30,CALDTGYVARTEAFF,TGTGCCCTCGATACAGGGTATGTAGCGAGAACTGAAGCTTTCTTT
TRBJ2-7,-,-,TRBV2,CASSNNEQYF,TGTGCCAGCAGCAACAATGAGCAGTACTTC
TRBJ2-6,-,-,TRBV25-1,CASSAYGSGANVLTF,TGTGCCAGCAGCGCCTATGGCTCTGGGGCCAACGTCCTGACTTTC
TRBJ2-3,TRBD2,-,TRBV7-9,CASSLSSGGTDTQYF,TGTGCCAGCAGCTTATCTAGCGGGGGCACAGATACGCAGTATTTT
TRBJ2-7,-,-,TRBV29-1,CSVVGAPYEQYF,TGCAGCGTTGTTGGGGCTCCCTACGAGCAGTACTTC
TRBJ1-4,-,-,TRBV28,CASRTGPNEKLFF,TGTGCCAGCAGGACAGGCCCAAATGAAAAACTGTTTTTT
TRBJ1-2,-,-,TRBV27,CASMATGGYGYTF,TGTGCCAGCATGGCCACCGGGGGCTATGGCTACACCTTC
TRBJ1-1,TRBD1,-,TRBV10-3,CAIREDRAFEAFF,TGTGCCATCAGGGAGGACAGGGCTTTCGAAGCTTTCTTT
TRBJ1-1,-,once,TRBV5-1,CASSLTGHRGTEAFF,TGCGCCAGCAGCTTGACAGGGCATAGAGGCACTGAAGCTTTCTTT
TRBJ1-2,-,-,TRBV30,CAWSREEVQVYGYTF,TGTGCCTGGAGTCGTGAGGAGGTACAAGTCTATGGCTACACCTTC
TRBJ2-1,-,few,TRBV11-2,CASSLSRVQFF,TGTGCCAGCAGCTTAAGTCGGGTGCAGTTCTTC
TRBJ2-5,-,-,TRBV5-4,CASSPAGPGAETQYF,TGTGCCAGCAGCCCCGCGGGCCCAGGGGCGGAGACCCAGTACTTC
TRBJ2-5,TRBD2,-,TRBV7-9,CASSLVSGGPLQETQYF,TGTGCCAGCAGCTTAGTCAGCGGGGGCCCCCTCCAAGAGACCCAGTACTTC
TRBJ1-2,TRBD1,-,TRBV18,CASSPNWDRAGGYTF,TGTGCCAGCTCACCTAACTGGGACAGGGCGGGAGGCTACACCTTC
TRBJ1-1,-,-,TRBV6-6,CASSSPGVNTEAFF,TGTGCCAGCAGTTCGCCGGGAGTGAACACTGAAGCTTTCTTT
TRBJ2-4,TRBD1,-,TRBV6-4,CASSEDAGGGNIQYF,TGTGCCAGCAGTGAGGACGCAGGGGGTGGAAACATTCAGTACTTC
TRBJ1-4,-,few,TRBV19,CASSIEDSSTNEKLFF,TGTGCCAGTAGTATAGAAGACAGTTCAACTAATGAAAAACTGTTTTTT
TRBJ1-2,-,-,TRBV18,CASSPTGDNYGYTF,TGTGCCAGCTCACCAACGGGGGATAACTATGGCTACACCTTC
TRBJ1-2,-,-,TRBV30,CAWRASGGNGYTF,TGTGCCTGGAGAGCCTCAGGTGGAAATGGCTACACCTTC
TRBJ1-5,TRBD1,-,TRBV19,CASSPLDRSNQPQHF,TGTGCCAGTAGTCCTTTGGACAGGAGCAATCAGCCCCAGCATTTT
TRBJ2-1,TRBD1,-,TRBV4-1,CASSQGHGQGSYNEQFF,TGCGCCAGCAGCCAGGGACATGGACAGGGGTCCTACAATGAGCAGTTCTTC
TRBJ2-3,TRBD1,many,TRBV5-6,CASSSRDRGTDTQYF,TGTGCCAGCAGCTCACGGGACAGGGGTACAGATACGCAGTATTTT
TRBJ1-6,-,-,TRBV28,CASSAQQGGDSPLHF,TGTGCCAGCAGTGCCCAACAGGGAGGGGATTCACCCCTCCACTTT
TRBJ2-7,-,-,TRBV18,CASSPITGTQVSEQYF,TGTGCCAGCTCACCGATAACAGGGACCCAAGTGTCCGAGCAGTACTTC
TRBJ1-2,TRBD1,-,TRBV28,CASSSPRKGRGDYGYTF,TGTGCCAGCAGTTCCCCCCGAAAGGGCAGGGGGGACTATGGCTACACCTTC
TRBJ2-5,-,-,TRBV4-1,CASSQDLTPGLGAQYF,TGCGCCAGCAGCCAAGATCTAACCCCTGGCCTAGGGGCCCAGTACTTC
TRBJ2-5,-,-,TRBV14,CASSHRWARETQYF,TGTGCCAGCAGCCATAGGTGGGCCCGGGAGACCCAGTACTTC
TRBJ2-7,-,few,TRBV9,CASSVGAGNYEQYF,TGTGCCAGCAGCGTAGGGGCAGGGAACTACGAGCAGTACTTC
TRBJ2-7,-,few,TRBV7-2,CASSPAHYEQYF,TGTGCCAGCAGCCCCGCGCACTACGAGCAGTACTTC